These 17 T cell receptor beta chains originate from one sample sequenced in a study of shared clonotypes between healthy human individuals. Using immunoSEQ multiplex PCR, the repertoire was profiled, and TCRdb retains in-frame clones only, with some absent. The data contain about 2,500,000 clones, about 92% of them singletons. Sequencing was done on a sample of naive CD4+ T cells sorted from blood. Subset in this sample: CD45RA+ positively selected. Receptor source: a man younger than 30 in good health.

The chain joins TRBV5-4 to TRBJ1-6; no reliable D call. V shed 5 bases and J shed 15 bases, with 27 bases lying between them. Germline V gene data show CDR1 as SGHNT and CDR2 as YYREEE (reference sequence). This CDR3 contains 16 residues. The CDR3 loop is CASRSPGVISSGSLHF. As DNA, the CDR3 is TGTGCCAGCAGATCCCCCGGAGTTATTTCCTCCGGGAGCCTCCACTTT.

Remarks on this clone: The identical CDR3 is also encoded by other nucleotide sequences in the sample. This chain links TRBV11-2 with TRBJ2-7; possible D gene TRBD1, 5 bases. CDR3 size: 12 residues. Between the trimmed V and J ends, which lost 5 bases and 4 bases, there was a span of 9 bases. Germline assignment: CDR1 SGHAT and CDR2 FQNNGV. CDR3 amino acids: CASSLGDYEQYF. The CDR3 DNA is TGTGCCAGCAGCCTAGGGGATTACGAGCAGTACTTC. Based on the CDR3 plus reference TRBV11-2 and TRBJ2-7, the full variable domain is EAGVAQSPRYKIIEKRQSVAFWCNPISGHATLYWYQQILGQGPKLLIQFQNNGVVDDSQLPKDRFSAERLKGVDSTLKIQPAKLEDSAVYLCASSLGDYEQYFGPGTRLTVT.

The chain is built from TRBV4-1 and TRBJ2-4; 8 bases map to TRBD2. V lost 0 bases to trimming and J lost 2 bases; unmatched junction nucleotides: 3. This CDR3 is built from 16 residues. CDR1 is MGHRA and CDR2 is YSYEKL in the germline V gene. CDR3 sequence: CASSQDREGSKNIQYF. The CDR3 DNA reads TGCGCCAGCAGCCAAGATCGGGAGGGTTCCAAAAACATTCAGTACTTC.

A note on this clone: Other nucleotide sequences from this sample produce the same CDR3. The V gene is TRBV30, the J gene TRBJ2-7; TRBD1 matches at 7 bases. The CDR3 is 13 residues long. Germline CDR1 reads GTSNPN; CDR2 reads SVGIG (reference sequence). V shed 5 bases and J 2 bases; nucleotides not matched to a gene: 6. CDR3 in DNA: TGTGCCTGGTCCCGGGACAGACCCTACGAGCAGTACTTC. The encoded protein is CAWSRDRPYEQYF.

To note about this clone: Within the sample, other DNA sequences also encode this same CDR3. DNA for the CDR3: TGTGCCAGCTCCCCCGGGGGGGACTATGGCTACACCTTC. As protein: CASSPGGDYGYTF. The chain joins TRBV18 to TRBJ1-2, with TRBD1 as a possible D gene (5 bases). Germline assignment: CDR1 KGHSH and CDR2 LQKENI. The CDR3 spans 13 residues. V shed 6 bases and J shed 3 bases, with 11 bases lying between them. Full variable domain (rest looked up from reference TRBV18 and TRBJ1-2): NAGVMQNPRHLVRRRGQEARLRCSPMKGHSHVYWYRQLPEEGLKFMVYLQKENIIDESGMPKERFSAEFPKEGPSILRIQQVVRGDSAAYFCASSPGGDYGYTFGSGTRLTVV.

The rearrangement uses TRBV19 and TRBJ1-5; 10 bases are shared with TRBD1. The CDR3 runs 15 residues. J was trimmed by 3 bases and V by 7 bases; bases with no gene match: 6. Germline CDR1 is LNHDA and CDR2 is SQIVND (reference sequence). CDR3 in amino acids: CASTWGQGNNQPQHF. As DNA, the CDR3 is TGTGCCAGTACCTGGGGACAGGGGAACAATCAGCCCCAGCATTTT.

The chain couples TRBV27 to TRBJ1-6; D not resolved. Trimming cost V 6 bases and J 9 bases, with 18 bases left between them. The V gene's germline CDR1 is MNHEY and CDR2 SMNVEV (reference sequence). The CDR3 consists of 15 residues. The CDR3 DNA is TGTGCCAGCAGAACCCAGACGACCGGGAGTTCACCCCTCCACTTT. Translation: CASRTQTTGSSPLHF.

The chain has TRBV19 and TRBJ2-2, with 7 bases aligning to TRBD1. J was trimmed by 4 bases and V by 4 bases; bases with no gene match: 12. Per the germline V gene, CDR1 is LNHDA and CDR2 is SQIVND (reference sequence). The CDR3 runs 17 residues. CDR3 sequence (DNA): TGTGCCAGTAGTACCCCCCCGGGACAGAGGCTCACCGGGGAGCTGTTTTTT. Its protein is CASSTPPGQRLTGELFF.

The V gene is TRBV27, the J gene TRBJ1-6, with 9 bases fitting TRBD1. V trimming: 0 bases; J trimming: 7 bases; junction bases outside the gene matches: 10. This CDR3 has 18 amino acids. Germline loops: CDR1 MNHEY, CDR2 SMNVEV (reference sequence). The CDR3 loop is CASSLSGSRDRVNSPLHF. The CDR3 DNA is TGTGCCAGCAGTTTATCGGGGTCTCGGGACAGGGTCAATTCACCCCTCCACTTT.

Details on this clone: Different DNA sequences within this sample yield the same CDR3. The chain couples TRBV5-1 to TRBJ2-1; TRBD2 matches 7 bases. The CDR3 runs 12 residues. Unmatched junction bases numbered 2, after V lost 7 bases and J lost 4 bases. Germline CDR1 SGHRS, CDR2 YFSETQ. The CDR3 DNA follows: TGCGCCAGCGGGAGGGAATACAATGAGCAGTTCTTC. As protein: CASGREYNEQFF.

This clone appeared a few times. This chain connects TRBV5-1 to TRBJ1-1; TRBD1 matches 8 bases. From germline, CDR1 is SGHRS and CDR2 YFSETQ. The CDR3 extends over 16 amino acids. V trimming: 4 bases; J trimming: 0 bases; junction bases outside the gene matches: 8. Written as DNA, the CDR3 is TGCGCCAGCAGCCCTTCAGGGGGCGGTGTGAACACTGAAGCTTTCTTT. This sequence encodes CASSPSGGGVNTEAFF.

The chain is built from TRBV30 and TRBJ1-3; TRBD1 might be the D (5 bases). This CDR3 is built from 17 residues. From germline, CDR1 is GTSNPN and CDR2 SVGIG (reference sequence). Trimming removed 0 bases from V and 1 base from J, with 16 bases in between. This CDR3 reads CAWSVLRQGSSGNTIYF. The CDR3 DNA follows: TGTGCCTGGAGTGTACTTAGGCAGGGTAGTTCTGGAAACACCATATATTTT.

The chain links TRBV6-1 to TRBJ1-1; D not certain. CDR1 and CDR2 from the germline V gene are MNHNS and SASEGT. Trimming took 7 bases from V and 10 from J, leaving 13 bases between them. The CDR3 is 11 residues long. CDR3 protein: CASILSSGAFF. The DNA of the CDR3 is TGTGCCAGCATATTATCCTCAGGAGCTTTCTTT.

The chain carries TRBV5-1 and TRBJ2-7, with 9 bases fitting TRBD1. The V gene's germline CDR1 is SGHRS and CDR2 YFSETQ. Trimming removed 0 bases from V and 3 bases from J; junction bases left unmatched: 7. The CDR3 is made up of 16 amino acids. The CDR3 DNA sequence: TGCGCCAGCAGCTTGGGAAGGGACAGGGATGTCTACGAGCAGTACTTC. Amino acid sequence: CASSLGRDRDVYEQYF. The full variable domain, in which reference TRBV5-1 and TRBJ2-7 provide the parts outside the CDR3, is KAGVTQTPRYLIKTRGQQVTLSCSPISGHRSVSWYQQTPGQGLQFLFEYFSETQRNKGNFPGRFSGRQFSNSRSEMNVSTLELGDSALYLCASSLGRDRDVYEQYFGPGTRLTVT.

V is TRBV5-4 and J is TRBJ1-2; 9 positions agree with TRBD1. J lost 4 bases, V lost 3 bases, and 7 bases had no gene match. The CDR3 consists of 15 residues. Germline V gives CDR1 SGHNT, CDR2 YYREEE (reference sequence). The CDR3, as DNA: TGTGCCAGCAGCTGGGGCGGGACAGGGAGCTATGGCTACACCTTC. It specifies CASSWGGTGSYGYTF.

The chain carries TRBV2 and TRBJ1-5, with 7 bases that match TRBD1. The germline V gene has CDR1 SNHLY and CDR2 FYNNEI. This CDR3 is built from 16 residues. After removal of 6 bases from V and 0 bases from J, the junction contained 8 bases not matched to a gene. This CDR3 reads CASRKRTGDSNQPQHF. DNA for the CDR3: TGTGCCAGCAGGAAACGGACAGGTGATAGCAATCAGCCCCAGCATTTT.

This CDR3 reads CASSYREANTGELFF. The CDR3 DNA sequence: TGCGCCAGCAGCTATCGGGAAGCTAACACCGGGGAGCTGTTTTTT. The chain couples TRBV5-1 to TRBJ2-2, with D possibly matching TRBD2 (5 bases). In germline, CDR1 is SGHRS, CDR2 YFSETQ. The CDR3 covers 15 residues. The germline V and J ends were trimmed by 3 bases and 2 bases, with 11 bases remaining between them. The full variable domain, rest sourced from reference TRBV5-1 and TRBJ2-2, is KAGVTQTPRYLIKTRGQQVTLSCSPISGHRSVSWYQQTPGQGLQFLFEYFSETQRNKGNFPGRFSGRQFSNSRSEMNVSTLELGDSALYLCASSYREANTGELFFGEGSRLTVL.